These 30 T cell receptor beta chains originate from one sample sequenced in a study of T cell responses to AZD1222 COVID-19 vaccine. Libraries were prepared by immunoSEQ multiplex PCR; TCRdb keeps only in-frame clonotypes and omits some of them. Among about 160,000 clones listed, more than 85% were seen once. Source: peripheral blood, taken 28 days after the second AZD1222 dose. The receptors come from an adult who received the AZD1222 COVID-19 vaccine.

The chain is built from TRBV28 and TRBJ2-3; unclear D gene. Germline V CDR1 and CDR2: MDHEN, SYDVKM. CDR3 length: 15 amino acids. Trimming pared 6 bases from V and 6 bases from J, leaving 19 bases between. CDR3 nucleotides: TGTGCCAGCAGGCCCATCGGAGCCGGGTACGATACGCAGTATTTT. Protein: CASRPIGAGYDTQYF. Full variable domain (remainder filled in from reference TRBV28 and TRBJ2-3): DVKVTQSSRYLVKRTGEKVFLECVQDMDHENMFWYRQDPGLGLRLIYFSYDVKMKEKGDIPEGYSVSREKKERFSLILESASTNQTSMYLCASRPIGAGYDTQYFGPGTRLTVL.

This chain links TRBV4-1 with TRBJ2-1; 12 bases are shared with TRBD2. The J segment lost 7 bases and the V segment lost 1 base, leaving 11 bases of the junction unmatched. Germline V lookup: CDR1 MGHRA, CDR2 YSYEKL. The CDR3 length is 18 residues. CDR3 sequence: CASSQAWPSGRGSNEQFF. For the CDR3, the DNA is TGCGCCAGCAGCCAAGCTTGGCCTAGCGGGAGGGGTTCGAATGAGCAGTTCTTC.

V and J are TRBV10-3 and TRBJ2-7; possibly TRBD1 for D (6 bases). CDR1 and CDR2 from the germline V gene are ENHRY and SYGVKD. This CDR3 contains 14 residues. The V end was cut by 7 bases, the J end by 0 bases, with 13 bases between. The CDR3 sequence: CAIKPQDSSYEQYF. CDR3 nucleotide sequence: TGTGCCATCAAGCCCCAGGACAGCTCCTACGAGCAGTACTTC.

This chain uses TRBV12-3 or TRBV12-4 with TRBJ1-2; D uncertain. The CDR3 totals 13 residues. V was cut by 5 bases and J by 0 bases, with 7 bases left in between. The CDR3 protein is CASSTDTNYGYTF. In nucleotides, the CDR3 is TGTGCCAGCAGTACCGACACTAACTATGGCTACACCTTC.

The rearrangement links TRBV9 to TRBJ2-7; TRBD1 matches at 9 bases. This CDR3 contains 15 residues. CDR1 and CDR2 (germline): SGDLS, YYNGEE. The ends lost 3 bases at V and 5 bases at J; junction bases unmatched: 9. The CDR3 loop is CASSARDRVSDEQYF. In DNA, the CDR3 is TGTGCCAGCAGCGCCCGGGACAGGGTCTCGGACGAGCAGTACTTC.

The V and J genes are TRBV5-1 and TRBJ2-1; the D gene is possibly TRBD2 (5 bases). The V gene's germline CDR1 is SGHRS and CDR2 YFSETQ. The CDR3 is 16 amino acids. V was trimmed by 0 bases and J by 4 bases, leaving 14 bases between them. For the CDR3, the DNA is TGCGCCAGCAGCTTGGAACCAGCGGCGTCTTACAATGAGCAGTTCTTC. Translation: CASSLEPAASYNEQFF.

This clone showed up just once. The CDR3 loop reads CASSHLSPIQGYTEAFF. The CDR3 DNA reads as TGCGCCAGCAGCCACTTATCCCCCATCCAGGGTTACACTGAAGCTTTCTTT. This chain links TRBV4-3 with TRBJ1-1; tentatively, D is TRBD1 (5 bases). The CDR3 is made up of 17 amino acids. In germline, CDR1 is LGHNA, CDR2 YSLEER. Trimming removed 3 bases at V and 3 bases at J, with 20 bases between.

The genes are TRBV9 and TRBJ2-3; D unclear. The CDR3 loop spans 17 amino acids. Germline V gene sequence: CDR1 SGDLS, CDR2 YYNGEE. Trimming stripped 4 bases from V and 6 bases from J, with 24 bases between. The CDR3 sequence is CASSPPGWQSPGDTQYF. The CDR3 DNA reads TGTGCCAGCAGCCCCCCCGGTTGGCAAAGCCCCGGGGATACGCAGTATTTT.

The chain carries TRBV27 and TRBJ2-7; D possibly matches TRBD1 or TRBD2 (5 bases each). Looked up from germline, CDR1 is MNHEY and CDR2 is SMNVEV (reference sequence). Trimming took off 3 bases at V and 4 bases at J, with 13 bases between the two ends. The CDR3 is made up of 14 amino acids. This chain's CDR3 is CASSFGKGDYEQYF. As DNA, the CDR3 is TGTGCCAGCAGTTTCGGGAAAGGGGATTACGAGCAGTACTTC.

CDR3 sequence: CASTLAGGPSKEQFF. The CDR3 bases are TGTGCCAGCACGTTAGCGGGAGGGCCCTCTAAGGAGCAGTTCTTC. This chain uses TRBV27 with TRBJ2-1, with 11 bases identical to TRBD2. The CDR3 consists of 15 residues. The V and J ends lost 7 bases and 10 bases, in that order; junction bases with no gene match: 12. Looked up from germline, CDR1 is MNHEY and CDR2 is SMNVEV (reference sequence).

V gene TRBV27 combines with J gene TRBJ1-4; a weak D match, TRBD1 (5 bases). The germline V gene has CDR1 MNHEY and CDR2 SMNVEV (reference sequence). Between the trimmed V and J ends, which lost 3 bases and 4 bases, there was a span of 9 bases. The CDR3 totals 14 residues. As DNA, the CDR3 is TGTGCCAGCAGTTTCGCACAGGTTAATGAAAAACTGTTTTTT. It is translated as CASSFAQVNEKLFF.

V usage is TRBV4-1 and J usage is TRBJ1-5; the D is unclear. Per the germline V gene, CDR1 is MGHRA and CDR2 is YSYEKL. V gave up 3 bases and J gave up 1 base, with 7 bases separating them. The CDR3 is 14 residues long. This CDR3 is CASSQRDSNQPQHF. CDR3 nucleotides: TGCGCCAGCAGCCAGCGAGACAGCAATCAGCCCCAGCATTTT.

The V call is TRBV4-1, the J call TRBJ2-5; 9 bases align to TRBD1. Trimming took 1 base from V and 0 from J; bases not matched to a gene: 0. The CDR3 loop spans 15 amino acids. CDR1 and CDR2 from the germline V gene are MGHRA and YSYEKL. CDR3 loop: CASSQGDRDQETQYF. The CDR3 DNA sequence: TGCGCCAGCAGCCAAGGGGACAGGGACCAAGAGACCCAGTACTTC.

This clone came up a few times. The chain joins TRBV28 to TRBJ1-1; TRBD1 aligns across 11 bases. The ends lost 3 bases at V and 8 bases at J; junction bases unmatched: 11. The V gene's germline CDR1 is MDHEN and CDR2 SYDVKM. The CDR3 spans 16 residues. CDR3 nucleotides: TGTGCCAGCAGTTTGCCCGGGACAGGGGGTATCGGCGAAGCTTTCTTT. It codes for CASSLPGTGGIGEAFF.

The rearrangement joins TRBV27 to TRBJ2-1; possible D gene TRBD1, 5 bases. The CDR3 is made up of 13 amino acids. Germline loops: CDR1 MNHEY, CDR2 SMNVEV (reference sequence). V was pared by 3 bases and J by 5 bases, with 8 bases between. For the CDR3, the DNA is TGTGCCAGCAGTTTCCGGACACACAATGAGCAGTTCTTC. It encodes CASSFRTHNEQFF.

The genes are TRBV29-1 and TRBJ2-7; D is possibly TRBD1 (6 bases). V was shortened by 7 bases and J by 6 bases, with 19 bases between the two germline ends. Germline CDR1 is SQVTM and CDR2 is ANQGSEA. The CDR3 consists of 13 residues. The CDR3 protein is CSALTGYRSEQYF. The DNA for the CDR3 is TGCAGCGCCCTAACAGGGTATCGGAGCGAGCAGTACTTC.

In DNA, the CDR3 is TGTGCCAGCAGTTTGGGAAAGGGACTAGCGGGAGGGCGTACCTACGAGCAGTACTTC. As protein: CASSLGKGLAGGRTYEQYF. The chain uses TRBV28 and TRBJ2-7; 16 bases align to TRBD2. V shed 3 bases and J 2 bases; nucleotides not matched to a gene: 10. CDR3 length: 19 residues. CDR1 is MDHEN and CDR2 is SYDVKM in the germline V gene.

The V and J genes are TRBV6-4 and TRBJ1-5; unclear D gene. The CDR3 sequence is 14 residues long. Trimming left V 0 bases short and J 4 bases short, with 7 bases between. Germline assignment: CDR1 MRHNA and CDR2 SNTAGT. As DNA, the CDR3 is TGTGCCAGCAGTGACTCGGTAGGGAATCAGCCCCAGCATTTT. Translation: CASSDSVGNQPQHF.

This chain joins TRBV7-9 and TRBJ2-7; D call uncertain. V dropped 0 bases and J dropped 3 bases, with 12 bases sitting between them. The CDR3 totals 15 residues. The germline V gene encodes CDR1 SEHNR and CDR2 FQNEAQ (reference sequence). This chain's CDR3 is CASSLALGRSYEQYF. The DNA of the CDR3 is TGTGCCAGCAGCTTAGCGCTAGGACGGAGCTACGAGCAGTACTTC. The full variable domain, in which reference TRBV7-9 and TRBJ2-7 provide the parts outside the CDR3, is DTGVSQNPRHKITKRGQNVTFRCDPISEHNRLYWYRQTLGQGPEFLTYFQNEAQLEKSRLLSDRFSAERPKGSFSTLEIQRTEQGDSAMYLCASSLALGRSYEQYFGPGTRLTVT.

The rearrangement uses TRBV7-8 and TRBJ2-1, with 14 bases identical to TRBD2. V lost 1 base and J lost 10; bases outside the gene matches: 9. The CDR3 runs 17 residues. Germline V gene sequence: CDR1 SGHVS, CDR2 FQNEAQ. The CDR3 sequence is CASSLVPGLAGVAEQFF. In DNA, the CDR3 is TGTGCCAGCAGCTTAGTCCCGGGACTAGCGGGGGTCGCGGAGCAGTTCTTC.

The V and J genes are TRBV6-5 and TRBJ1-2, with TRBD1 as a possible D gene (5 bases). Germline V gene sequence: CDR1 MNHEY, CDR2 SVGAGI. Trimming removed 4 bases at V and 4 bases at J, with 10 bases between. The CDR3 covers 13 residues. CDR3 sequence reads: CASSFGQPYGYTF. CDR3 in DNA: TGTGCCAGCAGTTTCGGACAACCCTATGGCTACACCTTC.

J is TRBJ2-2 and V is TRBV11-1, with D hard to call. This CDR3 is 14 amino acids long. CDR1 is SGHAT, CDR2 FQDESV, per germline (reference sequence). With 5 bases removed from V and 1 base from J, the gap between germline ends came to 8 bases. CDR3 coding DNA: TGTGCCAGCAGCCCTACCGGGAACACCGGGGAGCTGTTTTTT. This translates into CASSPTGNTGELFF.

The V gene is TRBV18, the J gene TRBJ2-5; D is unresolved. The germline V gene has CDR1 KGHSH and CDR2 LQKENI. V shed 0 bases and J shed 1 base, with 6 bases lying between them. The CDR3 has 14 residues. The CDR3 nucleotides are TGTGCCAGCTCACCACCGGACGGCCAAGAGACCCAGTACTTC. Translation: CASSPPDGQETQYF.

The rearrangement uses TRBV27 and TRBJ1-4, with D uncertain. CDR3 length equals 13 residues. Germline V lookup: CDR1 MNHEY, CDR2 SMNVEV (reference sequence). V gave up 2 bases and J gave up 7 bases, with 8 bases separating them. CDR3 residues: CASSLGIGEKLFF. The DNA for the CDR3 is TGTGCCAGCAGTTTAGGAATCGGTGAAAAACTGTTTTTT.

The rearrangement joins TRBV27 to TRBJ1-5, with D unresolved. The V gene lost 4 bases and the J gene lost 1 base, with 11 bases spanning the gap. The CDR3 contains 15 residues. Germline V lookup: CDR1 MNHEY, CDR2 SMNVEV (reference sequence). The CDR3 reads CASSYEAGSNQPQHF. CDR3 bases: TGTGCCAGCAGTTACGAGGCCGGGAGCAATCAGCCCCAGCATTTT.

This chain connects TRBV6-4 to TRBJ2-7; no definite D call. The CDR3 consists of 13 residues. Germline V gene lookup returns CDR1 MRHNA and CDR2 SNTAGT. Trimming took 3 bases from V and 3 from J, leaving 9 bases between them. Here the CDR3 reads CASSDKIGYEQYF. Here the CDR3 DNA reads TGTGCCAGCAGTGATAAGATCGGCTACGAGCAGTACTTC.

The chain joins TRBV14 to TRBJ2-3; 9 nucleotides agree with TRBD1. The CDR3 spans 16 residues. After removal of 3 bases from V and 1 base from J, the junction contained 5 bases not matched to a gene. The V gene's germline CDR1 is SGHDN and CDR2 FVKESK. For the CDR3, the DNA is TGTGCCAGCAGCCATGACTGGGACAGGGGCACAGATACGCAGTATTTT. Its translation is CASSHDWDRGTDTQYF.

The gene calls are TRBV4-3 and TRBJ2-7; TRBD1 matches at 9 bases. Germline V CDR1 and CDR2: LGHNA, YSLEER. The CDR3 extends over 15 amino acids. With V trimmed by 1 base and J by 2 bases, 3 bases remained unmatched. The CDR3 coding sequence is TGCGCCAGCAGCCAAGGGGACAGGGTAGCCTACGAGCAGTACTTC. Translating it yields CASSQGDRVAYEQYF.

This clone appeared a single time. The chain uses TRBV18 and TRBJ1-4, with TRBD1 identical over 9 bases. This CDR3 has 14 residues. The V gene end was trimmed by 5 bases and the J gene end by 10 bases; junction bases not matched to a gene: 8. CDR1 is KGHSH, CDR2 LQKENI, per germline. CDR3 protein: CASSRDRAEVKLFF. The CDR3 DNA sequence: TGTGCCAGCTCAAGGGACAGGGCAGAGGTAAAACTGTTTTTT. Variable domain in full (rest from reference TRBV18 and TRBJ1-4): NAGVMQNPRHLVRRRGQEARLRCSPMKGHSHVYWYRQLPEEGLKFMVYLQKENIIDESGMPKERFSAEFPKEGPSILRIQQVVRGDSAAYFCASSRDRAEVKLFFGSGTQLSVL.

This chain uses TRBV28 with TRBJ2-7; D remains unclear. CDR3 length: 14 amino acids. Trimming pared 2 bases from V and 2 bases from J, leaving 10 bases between. CDR1 and CDR2 (germline): MDHEN, SYDVKM. CDR3 DNA: TGTGCCAGCAGTTTACCTGTGGCAACCTACGAGCAGTACTTC. Residues: CASSLPVATYEQYF.